These 6 T cell receptor beta chains were sequenced from one sample in a study of T-cell memory formation after mild COVID-19. TCRdb analysed the 5' RACE reads with MiXCR anew, one entry per CDR3 protein. The profile shows 92,000 or so distinct CDR3 sequences, around an eighth of them singletons. Material for sequencing was PBMCs or a T cell subset sorted from them (not recorded which). These receptors came from an adult woman who had mild COVID-19 (a few samples of this study predate the infection). Cell type and time point are not known.

A few counts support this clonotype. The chain recombines TRBV11-2 with TRBJ2-3; 7 bases agree with TRBD2. Per the germline V gene, CDR1 is SGHAT and CDR2 is FQNNGV. The CDR3 spans 18 residues. V dropped 5 bases and J dropped 0; count of bases not matched to a gene: 14. This chain's CDR3 is CASSPIPQSGASTDTQYF. CDR3 in DNA: TGTGCCAGCAGCCCCATCCCGCAGAGCGGGGCTAGCACAGATACGCAGTATTTT.

V is TRBV29-1 and J is TRBJ2-5, with D perhaps assigned TRBD1 or TRBD2 (7 bases each). Per germline, CDR1 SQVTM and CDR2 ANQGSEA. The length of the CDR3 is 13 residues. The germline V and J ends were trimmed by 7 bases and 3 bases, with 15 bases remaining between them. The chain's CDR3 is CSAKGGGEETQYF. The CDR3 DNA follows: TGCAGCGCAAAGGGAGGGGGCGAAGAGACCCAGTACTTC.

This clonotype occurred a few times. The junction differs from germline at one of its ends, possibly a read error. The chain links TRBV5-1 to TRBJ2-7; D might be TRBD2 (6 bases). The CDR3 contains 12 residues. Germline CDR1 and CDR2: SGHRS and YFSETQ. Written as DNA, the CDR3 is TGCGCCAGCAGCTATAATAGCGGAGAGACCATCTTC. It codes for CASSYNSGETIF.

This clonotype has a handful of counts. The chain has TRBV19 and TRBJ1-2; TRBD1 matches at 8 bases. V lost 7 bases and J lost 4; bases outside the gene matches: 5. The CDR3 is made up of 13 amino acids. From germline, CDR1 is LNHDA and CDR2 SQIVND (reference sequence). CDR3 DNA sequence: TGTGCCAGTACCAAGACAGGGGCCTATGGCTACACCTTC. It specifies CASTKTGAYGYTF.

The chain joins TRBV5-1 to TRBJ2-2; weak D call: TRBD1 (5 bases). The CDR3 is made up of 16 amino acids. Between the trimmed V and J ends, which lost 3 bases and 0 bases, there was a span of 12 bases. CDR1 is SGHRS, CDR2 YFSETQ, per germline. The CDR3 here is CASSSTGRTNTGELFF. The CDR3 DNA reads TGCGCCAGCAGCTCTACAGGTAGAACGAACACCGGGGAGCTGTTTTTT.

The sample holds many counts of this clonotype. The genes are TRBV3-1 and TRBJ2-2; D is ambiguous. Trimming removed 3 bases from V and 3 bases from J, with 17 bases in between. The CDR3 runs to 17 residues. The germline V gene has CDR1 LGHDT and CDR2 YNNKEL (reference sequence). The CDR3 loop reads CASSHGLGQLDTGELFF. CDR3 nucleotide sequence: TGTGCCAGCAGCCACGGTTTGGGTCAGCTTGACACCGGGGAGCTGTTTTTT.